Presented here are 2 T cell receptor beta chains from one specimen sequenced in a study of esophageal squamous cell carcinoma under preoperative chemotherapy. Time point meaning: after preoperative PTX-NDP chemotherapy. TCRdb reprocessed the PCR reads with MiXCR, giving one entry per CDR3 protein. The sample lists some 32,000 distinct CDR3 sequences, 52% seen once, with less than 30% in the top ten. The biological material was taken from a patient given preoperative chemotherapy. The origin of the receptors is a human donor with esophageal squamous cell carcinoma. The donor label of this sample is uncertain.

The gene calls are TRBV7-2 and TRBJ2-4, with D maybe TRBD1 (6 bases). In germline, CDR1 is SGHTA, CDR2 FQGNSA. Trimming took off 5 bases at V and 13 bases at J, with 18 bases between the two ends. There are 13 residues in the CDR3. CDR3 loop: CASSGGPWTEQYF. Written as DNA, the CDR3 is TGTGCCAGCAGCGGGGGCCCCTGGACGGAGCAGTACTTC.

Details on this clonotype: One end of the junction does not line up with germline, which may come from a read error. The rearrangement joins TRBV7-3 to TRBJ2-3; D is uncertain. The CDR3 length is 13 residues. CDR1 is SGHTA, CDR2 FQGTGA, per germline. CDR3 sequence: CATSLSANDTQYF. The CDR3 nucleotides read TGTGCCACCAGCTTAAGTGCCAACGACACGCAGTACTTT.